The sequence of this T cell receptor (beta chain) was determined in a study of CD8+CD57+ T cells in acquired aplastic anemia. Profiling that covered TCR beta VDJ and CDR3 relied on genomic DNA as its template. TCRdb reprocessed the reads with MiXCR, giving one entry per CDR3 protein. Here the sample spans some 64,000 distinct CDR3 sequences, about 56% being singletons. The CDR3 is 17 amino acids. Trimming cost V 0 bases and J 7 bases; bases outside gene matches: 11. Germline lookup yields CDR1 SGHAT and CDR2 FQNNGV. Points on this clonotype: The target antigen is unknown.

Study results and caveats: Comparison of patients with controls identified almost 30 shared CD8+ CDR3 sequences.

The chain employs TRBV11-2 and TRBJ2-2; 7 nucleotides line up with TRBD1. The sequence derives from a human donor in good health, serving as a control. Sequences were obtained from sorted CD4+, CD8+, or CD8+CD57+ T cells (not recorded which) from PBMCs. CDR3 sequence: CASSLDAGTASGGELFF. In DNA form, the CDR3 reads TGTGCCAGCAGCTTAGATGCCGGGACAGCCTCTGGCGGGGAGCTGTTTTTT.